This is a list of T cell receptor beta chains from one sample in a study of blood T cell repertoires in COVID-19. Profiling relied on immunoSEQ multiplex PCR, and the TCRdb table lists in-frame clones only, not all of them. The sample holds about 45,000 clones, roughly 71% seen once. Material: peripheral blood. The receptors originated from a man aged 80 or over with acute or convalescent COVID-19. Each CDR3 is given with its conserved first and last residue. The D gene is left open where the match is weak. A row's size may be missing; if present it is once, few, many or a size class.

CDR3 | DNA | D | J | V | length | size
CASGRSSGNTIYF | TGTGCCAGCGGTAGGAGCTCTGGAAACACCATATATTTT | NA | TRBJ1-3 | TRBV7-3 | 13 | NA
CASSQTNRVWAFF | TGTGCCAGCAGCCAGACGAACAGGGTGTGGGCTTTCTTT | NA | TRBJ1-1 | TRBV7-2 | 13 | few
CASLDSGRRNEQFF | TGTGCCAGCCTTGATAGCGGGAGACGCAATGAGCAGTTCTTC | TRBD2 | TRBJ2-1 | TRBV6-5 | 14 | NA
CASSRLDRDDTEAFF | TGTGCCAGCAGCAGACTAGACAGGGATGACACTGAAGCTTTCTTT | TRBD1 | TRBJ1-1 | TRBV5-6 | 15 | NA
CASSRDRGYTF | TGTGCCAGCAGTAGAGACAGGGGTTACACCTTC | TRBD1 | TRBJ1-2 | TRBV12-3/TRBV12-4 | 11 | NA
CASSPRTAATNEKLFF | TGTGCCAGCAGCCCTCGGACTGCCGCAACTAATGAAAAACTGTTTTTT | NA | TRBJ1-4 | TRBV11-2 | 16 | few
CASSLRAGDEKPFF | TGTGCCAGCAGTTTAAGGGCAGGGGACGAAAAACCGTTTTTT | NA | TRBJ1-4 | TRBV27 | 14 | NA
CASRQTSGQESEAFF | TGTGCCAGCAGACAAACCTCGGGACAGGAATCTGAAGCTTTCTTT | TRBD1 | TRBJ1-1 | TRBV7-3 | 15 | NA
CASSGGSLGSPLHF | TGTGCCAGCAGCGGAGGGTCTTTAGGTTCACCCCTCCACTTT | NA | TRBJ1-6 | TRBV6-5 | 14 | NA
CATSESASDPGTGELFF | TGTGCCACCAGTGAGTCCGCCTCCGATCCGGGTACCGGGGAGCTGTTTTTT | NA | TRBJ2-2 | TRBV24-1 | 17 | NA
CASRGLASTDTQYF | TGTGCCAGCAGAGGCCTAGCTTCCACAGATACGCAGTATTTT | NA | TRBJ2-3 | TRBV4-2 | 14 | NA
CASSFIDRPNTEAFF | TGTGCCAGCAGCTTTATCGACAGGCCTAACACTGAAGCTTTCTTT | NA | TRBJ1-1 | TRBV5-6 | 15 | NA
CASSIEDRGYGYTF | TGTGCCAGTAGTATAGAGGACAGGGGTTATGGCTACACCTTC | TRBD1 | TRBJ1-2 | TRBV19 | 14 | NA
CASSQLGWDRILIRRYNEQFF | TGCGCCAGCAGTCAATTGGGGTGGGACAGGATACTCATCCGCCGATACAATGAGCAGTTCTTC | TRBD1 | TRBJ2-1 | TRBV23-1 | 21 | NA
CASSRGGQGQGFTGELFF | TGTGCCAGCTCACGAGGAGGTCAAGGACAGGGGTTCACCGGGGAGCTGTTTTTT | TRBD1 | TRBJ2-2 | TRBV18 | 18 | few
CASSYRAAPYEQYF | TGTGCCAGCAGTTACAGAGCGGCGCCCTACGAGCAGTACTTC | NA | TRBJ2-7 | TRBV6-2/TRBV6-3 | 14 | NA
CASSKTTGASGNTIYF | TGTGCCAGCTCCAAAACGACAGGAGCTTCTGGAAACACCATATATTTT | NA | TRBJ1-3 | TRBV18 | 16 | few
CASSLEGAHEGTQYF | TGCGCCAGCAGCTTGGAGGGGGCCCATGAGGGTACGCAGTATTTT | TRBD1 | TRBJ2-3 | TRBV5-1 | 15 | NA
CATSGGLAGVDEQFF | TGTGCCACCAGCGGGGGACTAGCGGGGGTGGATGAGCAGTTCTTC | TRBD2 | TRBJ2-1 | TRBV15 | 15 | NA
CASSVPGLHDNEQFF | TGTGCCAGCAGTGTGCCGGGACTACATGACAATGAGCAGTTCTTC | TRBD2 | TRBJ2-1 | TRBV2 | 15 | NA
CASSLEGGVNTEAFF | TGTGCCAGCAGTTTGGAAGGGGGGGTGAACACTGAAGCTTTCTTT | NA | TRBJ1-1 | TRBV28 | 15 | NA
CAISEGGTNTEAFF | TGTGCCATCAGTGAAGGGGGTACGAACACTGAAGCTTTCTTT | NA | TRBJ1-1 | TRBV10-3 | 14 | NA
CASSPRDRGTNTEAFF | TGTGCCAGCTCACCCCGGGACAGGGGAACGAACACTGAAGCTTTCTTT | TRBD1 | TRBJ1-1 | TRBV18 | 16 | NA
CASSVGTGLTTDTQYF | TGTGCCAGCAGCGTCGGGACAGGTCTTACTACAGATACGCAGTATTTT | TRBD1 | TRBJ2-3 | TRBV9 | 16 | NA
CAQRDGSNTGELFF | TGTGCCCAGCGGGACGGCTCGAACACCGGGGAGCTGTTTTTT | TRBD2 | TRBJ2-2 | TRBV30 | 14 | few
CASSRDRATEAFF | TGTGCCAGCAGCCGGGACAGGGCGACTGAAGCTTTCTTT | TRBD1 | TRBJ1-1 | TRBV9 | 13 | NA
CASSTRAPDRRSYEQYF | TGTGCCAGCAGTACCAGGGCCCCGGACAGGAGATCGTACGAGCAGTACTTC | TRBD1 | TRBJ2-7 | TRBV28 | 17 | NA
CAWSVQGVEAFF | TGTGCCTGGAGTGTACAGGGGGTAGAGGCTTTCTTT | TRBD1 | TRBJ1-1 | TRBV30 | 12 | few
CASSSNRGQGGYTF | TGTGCCAGCAGCTCCAACAGGGGGCAAGGTGGCTACACCTTC | TRBD1 | TRBJ1-2 | TRBV11-3 | 14 | NA
CSVAGLATYEQYF | TGCAGCGTTGCGGGACTAGCGACCTACGAGCAGTACTTC | TRBD2 | TRBJ2-7 | TRBV29-1 | 13 | few
CASSSGVTGELFF | TGTGCCAGCTCAAGTGGAGTCACCGGGGAGCTGTTTTTT | NA | TRBJ2-2 | TRBV5-6 | 13 | NA
CASSDPWPSDTEAFF | TGTGCCAGCAGTGACCCTTGGCCCTCAGACACTGAAGCTTTCTTT | NA | TRBJ1-1 | TRBV25-1 | 15 | NA
CAISESAGGQGTVSNQPQHF | TGTGCCATCAGTGAGTCGGCCGGCGGACAGGGAACGGTAAGCAATCAGCCCCAGCATTTT | TRBD1 | TRBJ1-5 | TRBV10-3 | 20 | NA
CASSIGDRDQVSF | TGCGCCAGCAGCATAGGGGACAGGGACCAAGTATCCTTC | TRBD1 | TRBJ1-2 | TRBV5-1 | 13 | NA
CAWSVAGGGGDTQYF | TGTGCCTGGAGTGTAGCCGGAGGGGGGGGAGATACGCAGTATTTT | NA | TRBJ2-3 | TRBV30 | 15 | NA
CASSLAGVPNEQFF | TGTGCCAGCAGCTTAGCGGGAGTCCCCAATGAGCAGTTCTTC | NA | TRBJ2-1 | TRBV7-9 | 14 | medium-sized
CASSLGREDTQYF | TGTGCCAGCAGCCTAGGAAGAGAAGATACGCAGTATTTT | NA | TRBJ2-3 | TRBV7-9 | 13 | NA
CASSEGMRAWSNYGYTF | TGTGCCAGCAGTGAAGGAATGCGGGCATGGAGTAACTATGGCTACACCTTC | NA | TRBJ1-2 | TRBV6-1 | 17 | NA
CSASSSGGASETQYF | TGCAGTGCTAGTAGTAGCGGGGGGGCTAGCGAGACCCAGTACTTC | TRBD2 | TRBJ2-5 | TRBV20-1 | 15 | NA
CAWSEPRSSYNSPLHF | TGTGCCTGGAGTGAACCACGGAGCTCCTATAATTCACCCCTCCACTTT | NA | TRBJ1-6 | TRBV30 | 16 | NA
CASSVVAGTAEQFF | TGTGCCAGCAGCGTAGTTGCGGGAACTGCTGAGCAGTTCTTC | NA | TRBJ2-1 | TRBV9 | 14 | NA
CASSQHRQGRDEQFF | TGCGCCAGCAGCCAGCATCGACAGGGGCGCGATGAGCAGTTCTTC | TRBD1 | TRBJ2-1 | TRBV4-3 | 15 | few
CASSLVRREISNEQFF | TGTGCCAGCAGCTTAGTAAGGCGGGAGATTAGCAATGAGCAGTTCTTC | TRBD2 | TRBJ2-1 | TRBV7-8 | 16 | NA
CAWRGPGLLTDTQYF | TGTGCCTGGAGAGGCCCGGGACTCCTCACAGATACGCAGTATTTT | NA | TRBJ2-3 | TRBV30 | 15 | few
CASTPEGTGANVLTF | TGTGCCAGCACCCCGGAGGGTACTGGGGCCAACGTCCTGACTTTC | NA | TRBJ2-6 | TRBV6-5 | 15 | NA
CASSETGGAAGELFF | TGTGCCAGCAGTGAGACAGGGGGCGCAGCCGGGGAGCTGTTTTTT | TRBD1 | TRBJ2-2 | TRBV2 | 15 | NA